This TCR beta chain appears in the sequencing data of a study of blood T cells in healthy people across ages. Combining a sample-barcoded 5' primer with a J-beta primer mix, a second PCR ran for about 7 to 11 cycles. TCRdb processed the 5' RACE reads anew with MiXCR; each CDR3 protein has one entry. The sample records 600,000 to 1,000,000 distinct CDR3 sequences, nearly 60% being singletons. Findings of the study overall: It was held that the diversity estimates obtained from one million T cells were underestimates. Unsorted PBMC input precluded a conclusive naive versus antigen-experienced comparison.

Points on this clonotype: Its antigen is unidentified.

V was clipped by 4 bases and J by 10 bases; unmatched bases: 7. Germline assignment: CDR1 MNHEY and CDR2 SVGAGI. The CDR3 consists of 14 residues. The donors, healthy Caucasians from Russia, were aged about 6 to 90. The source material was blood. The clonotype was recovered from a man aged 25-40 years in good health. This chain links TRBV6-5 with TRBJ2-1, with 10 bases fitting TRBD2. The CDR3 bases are TGTGCCAGCAGTTCTAGCGGGAGAGAAAGGGAGCAGTTCTTC. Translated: CASSSSGREREQFF.